A single sample gave rise to the 30 T cell receptor beta chains below, sequenced in a study of CD8+ T cells in alopecia areata. RNA was isolated and reverse transcribed to cDNA, the sequencing template. Repertoires were generated with immunoSEQ multiplex PCR, while TCRdb's copy carries only in-frame clones and drops some. The sample consists of about 150,000 clones, approximately 50% of them appearing once. Sequencing was performed on CD4+ T cells sorted from blood. The receptors here all came from a human donor with alopecia areata.

The chain couples TRBV7-3 to TRBJ2-7; 8 nucleotides align to TRBD1. This CDR3 spans 15 amino acids. Germline trimming cut 2 bases from V and 1 base from J; bases unmatched to any gene: 4. Looked up from germline, CDR1 is SGHTA and CDR2 is FQGTGA. In DNA, the CDR3 is TGTGCCAGCAGCTTAGGGACAGGCGCTTCCTACGAGCAGTACTTC. Its translation: CASSLGTGASYEQYF.

The CDR3 bases are TGTGCCAGCAGCGTAGAAGGAGCGGGAGTTTCAGGGAATGAGCAGTTCTTC. Encoded protein: CASSVEGAGVSGNEQFF. The chain is built from TRBV9 and TRBJ2-1; 8 nucleotides align to TRBD2. This CDR3 has 17 residues. The J segment lost 7 bases and the V segment lost 0 bases, leaving 12 bases of the junction unmatched. Germline CDR1 reads SGDLS; CDR2 reads YYNGEE. Drawing the rest from reference TRBV9 and TRBJ2-1, the complete variable domain is DSGVTQTPKHLITATGQRVTLRCSPRSGDLSVYWYQQSLDQGLQFLIQYYNGEERAKGNILERFSAQQFPDLHSELNLSSLELGDSALYFCASSVEGAGVSGNEQFFGPGTRLTVL.

The rearrangement links TRBV7-9 to TRBJ2-7, with D hard to call. This CDR3 comprises 12 residues. V dropped 3 bases and J dropped 0 bases, with 3 bases sitting between them. Germline V lookup: CDR1 SEHNR, CDR2 FQNEAQ (reference sequence). CDR3 coding DNA: TGTGCCAGCAGCTTCCCCTCCTACGAGCAGTACTTC. Its translation: CASSFPSYEQYF. The whole variable domain, filled in from reference TRBV7-9 and TRBJ2-7, reads DTGVSQNPRHKITKRGQNVTFRCDPISEHNRLYWYRQTLGQGPEFLTYFQNEAQLEKSRLLSDRFSAERPKGSFSTLEIQRTEQGDSAMYLCASSFPSYEQYFGPGTRLTVT.

The chain links TRBV28 to TRBJ2-7, with D unclear. Looked up from germline, CDR1 is MDHEN and CDR2 is SYDVKM. There are 13 residues in the CDR3. V was pared by 3 bases and J by 2 bases, with 8 bases between. CDR3 bases: TGTGCCAGCAGTTTGGGCATACCCTACGAGCAGTACTTC. Protein product: CASSLGIPYEQYF. Looking up the rest from reference TRBV28 and TRBJ2-7 gives the full variable domain: DVKVTQSSRYLVKRTGEKVFLECVQDMDHENMFWYRQDPGLGLRLIYFSYDVKMKEKGDIPEGYSVSREKKERFSLILESASTNQTSMYLCASSLGIPYEQYFGPGTRLTVT.

The V call is TRBV6-5, the J call TRBJ2-2; no definite D call. CDR3 size: 12 residues. From germline, CDR1 is MNHEY and CDR2 SVGAGI. The V end was cut by 7 bases, the J end by 2 bases, with 5 bases between. DNA of the CDR3: TGTGCCAGCATGCTAAACACCGGGGAGCTGTTTTTT. It encodes CASMLNTGELFF.

The V call is TRBV7-8, the J call TRBJ2-7; D remains unclear. CDR3 size: 13 residues. CDR1 and CDR2 from the germline V gene are SGHVS and FQNEAQ. V was pared by 11 bases and J by 3 bases, with 17 bases between. This CDR3 is CAGSTRPGYEQYF. CDR3 bases: TGTGCCGGTAGTACGCGGCCGGGCTACGAGCAGTACTTC.

The chain joins TRBV6-1 to TRBJ2-7; D remains unclear. Per the germline V gene, CDR1 is MNHNS and CDR2 is SASEGT. The CDR3 contains 14 residues. Deletions cut 5 bases from V and 2 bases from J, with 13 bases between. The CDR3 region is CASSWASSPYEQYF. CDR3 nucleotides: TGTGCCAGCAGTTGGGCGTCGTCCCCCTACGAGCAGTACTTC.

Worth noting for this clone: This sample includes further DNA sequences coding for the same CDR3. The chain recombines TRBV5-1 with TRBJ2-5; 8 nucleotides align to TRBD2. Germline assignment: CDR1 SGHRS and CDR2 YFSETQ. V was clipped by 3 bases and J by 2 bases; unmatched bases: 3. The CDR3 runs to 14 residues. The CDR3 protein is CASSSTSGQETQYF. The CDR3 nucleotides read TGCGCCAGCAGCTCTACTAGCGGTCAAGAGACCCAGTACTTC.

This chain connects TRBV18 to TRBJ2-7; no clear D gene. CDR3 length: 14 amino acids. CDR1 KGHSH and CDR2 LQKENI come from the germline V gene. The germline V and J ends were trimmed by 2 bases and 4 bases, with 12 bases remaining between them. CDR3 sequence: CASSPAIGPYEQYF. The CDR3 DNA is TGTGCCAGCTCACCAGCCATCGGTCCATACGAGCAGTACTTC.

This clone was counted a few times. This chain uses TRBV7-9 with TRBJ2-3; D not certain. The CDR3 covers 13 residues. V was clipped by 5 bases and J by 8 bases, with 14 bases between them. The germline V gene encodes CDR1 SEHNR and CDR2 FQNEAQ (reference sequence). CDR3 in amino acids: CASSQPSRPTQYF. In DNA form, the CDR3 reads TGTGCCAGCAGCCAACCCTCTCGGCCTACGCAGTATTTT.

The J gene is TRBJ2-2, the V gene TRBV6-1; D is uncertain. The V end lost 7 bases, the J end lost 6 bases, and 9 bases lay between the germline ends. The V gene's germline CDR1 is MNHNS and CDR2 SASEGT. This CDR3 region has 12 residues. Here the CDR3 DNA reads TGTGCCAGCATCGAATGGGCCGGGGAGCTGTTTTTT. Translating gives CASIEWAGELFF.

This chain's CDR3 is CASSLTTNTYNEQFF. DNA of the CDR3: TGCGCCAGCAGCTTAACCACTAACACCTACAATGAGCAGTTCTTC. The chain links TRBV5-1 to TRBJ2-1; D is uncertain. With 2 bases removed from V and 2 bases from J, the gap between germline ends came to 11 bases. This CDR3 is built from 15 residues. From germline, CDR1 is SGHRS and CDR2 YFSETQ.

The chain links TRBV2 to TRBJ2-1; 7 bases are a match to TRBD1. There are 13 residues in the CDR3. Germline lookup yields CDR1 SNHLY and CDR2 FYNNEI. Trimming cost V 5 bases and J 6 bases; bases outside gene matches: 4. The CDR3 bases are TGTGCCAGCAGTAGGCAGGGGGTCAATGAGCAGTTCTTC. Translated, it gives CASSRQGVNEQFF.

This clone was counted only a few times. The chain carries TRBV5-1 and TRBJ1-2; maybe TRBD1 (5 bases). The CDR3 is 15 amino acids. Germline V gene lookup returns CDR1 SGHRS and CDR2 YFSETQ. V was shortened by 3 bases and J by 4 bases, with 16 bases between the two germline ends. CDR3 in amino acids: CASSSESGGGYGYTF. The DNA for the CDR3 is TGCGCCAGCAGCTCAGAGTCGGGGGGAGGCTATGGCTACACCTTC.

The V call is TRBV5-4, the J call TRBJ2-7; TRBD2 agrees at 7 bases. This CDR3 comprises 13 residues. CDR1 and CDR2 (germline): SGHNT, YYREEE (reference sequence). V gave up 4 bases and J gave up 2 bases; unmatched junction bases: 3. CDR3 region: CASSQGGTYEQYF. The DNA of the CDR3 is TGTGCCAGCAGCCAGGGAGGGACCTACGAGCAGTACTTC.

The V call is TRBV18, the J call TRBJ2-7; D is uncertain. Trimming cost V 6 bases and J 6 bases, with 27 bases left between them. Germline V gives CDR1 KGHSH, CDR2 LQKENI. There are 17 residues in the CDR3. The CDR3 DNA reads as TGTGCCAGCTCCCAATTTCCTTCTGAATCAAACCTCCGCGAGCAGTACTTC. Translation gives CASSQFPSESNLREQYF. Full variable domain (outside the CDR3, taken from reference TRBV18 and TRBJ2-7): NAGVMQNPRHLVRRRGQEARLRCSPMKGHSHVYWYRQLPEEGLKFMVYLQKENIIDESGMPKERFSAEFPKEGPSILRIQQVVRGDSAAYFCASSQFPSESNLREQYFGPGTRLTVT.

V is TRBV6-1 and J is TRBJ1-2, with D hard to call. This CDR3 has 13 amino acids. V shed 0 bases and J shed 8 bases, with 10 bases lying between them. Germline CDR1 and CDR2: MNHNS and SASEGT. CDR3 amino acids: CASSEALGYGYTF. The CDR3 DNA reads TGTGCCAGCAGTGAAGCACTAGGATACGGCTACACCTTC.

CDR3 bases: TGTGCCACCAGCAGAATGAGCGCCGGGGAGCTGTTTTTT. Protein sequence: CATSRMSAGELFF. This chain uses TRBV15 with TRBJ2-2; no reliable D call. Germline CDR1 is LNHNV and CDR2 is YYDKDF (reference sequence). The CDR3 totals 13 residues. V shed 2 bases and J shed 6 bases, with 7 bases lying between them.

This clone turned up a few times. This chain connects TRBV27 to TRBJ1-1; 7 nucleotides line up with TRBD1. Trimming removed 3 bases from V and 1 base from J; junction bases left unmatched: 8. CDR1 and CDR2 from the germline V gene are MNHEY and SMNVEV (reference sequence). The CDR3 covers 16 residues. DNA of the CDR3: TGTGCCAGCAGTTTCATACCTGGACAGGAGAACACTGAAGCTTTCTTT. It encodes CASSFIPGQENTEAFF.

The genes are TRBV11-2 and TRBJ2-3; a possible D gene is TRBD1 (5 bases). There are 18 residues in the CDR3. Germline loops: CDR1 SGHAT, CDR2 FQNNGV. The ends were cut back, 5 bases at V and 2 bases at J, with 23 bases in the middle. The CDR3 DNA sequence: TGTGCCAGCAGCCTAATTTTCGACAGCTCCCCCCCCACAGATACGCAGTATTTT. It is translated as CASSLIFDSSPPTDTQYF. The entire variable domain, with the rest obtained from reference TRBV11-2 and TRBJ2-3, is as follows: EAGVAQSPRYKIIEKRQSVAFWCNPISGHATLYWYQQILGQGPKLLIQFQNNGVVDDSQLPKDRFSAERLKGVDSTLKIQPAKLEDSAVYLCASSLIFDSSPPTDTQYFGPGTRLTVL.

The genes are TRBV5-1 and TRBJ2-5; D is uncertain. V lost 0 bases and J lost 4, with 16 bases in between. There are 16 residues in the CDR3. Germline CDR1 is SGHRS and CDR2 is YFSETQ. The CDR3 DNA reads as TGCGCCAGCAGCTTGGAAGGCGCTAGACTGGGAGAGACCCAGTACTTC. As protein: CASSLEGARLGETQYF.

This clone was detected only a few times. The chain uses TRBV29-1 and TRBJ2-7; 7 bases are a match to TRBD1. This CDR3 is built from 13 residues. Per the germline V gene, CDR1 is SQVTM and CDR2 is ANQGSEA. V shed 5 bases and J 6 bases; nucleotides not matched to a gene: 10. In DNA, the CDR3 is TGCAGCGTTACTATACTGGACAGGCGCGAGCAGTACTTC. Translating gives CSVTILDRREQYF.

The table lists this clone with a few counts. The rearrangement uses TRBV7-9 and TRBJ2-2; D remains ambiguous. The CDR3 is made up of 15 amino acids. V gave up 1 base and J gave up 1 base, with 7 bases separating them. In germline, CDR1 is SEHNR, CDR2 FQNEAQ (reference sequence). The CDR3 spells CASSLGPGNTGELFF. In DNA, the CDR3 is TGTGCCAGCAGCTTAGGTCCAGGGAACACCGGGGAGCTGTTTTTT.

The chain is built from TRBV5-1 and TRBJ1-1, with a weak D call TRBD1 (5 bases). The CDR3 extends over 14 amino acids. The V end was cut by 0 bases, the J end by 5 bases, with 11 bases between. CDR1 is SGHRS, CDR2 YFSETQ, per germline. For the CDR3, the DNA is TGCGCCAGCAGCTTGGCGGGGGGAGGTACTGAAGCTTTCTTT. Residues: CASSLAGGGTEAFF.

Written as DNA, the CDR3 is TGTGCCACCAGCAGAGAAGCGGGAGCTGGGGCCAACGTCCTGACTTTC. As protein: CATSREAGAGANVLTF. The chain couples TRBV15 to TRBJ2-6; 8 bases line up with TRBD2. J gave up 2 bases and V 0 bases, and 0 bases lay outside the gene matches. CDR3 length: 16 amino acids. Germline loops: CDR1 LNHNV, CDR2 YYDKDF (reference sequence).

The chain has TRBV7-3 and TRBJ2-3, with D perhaps matching TRBD1 or TRBD2 (5 bases each). The CDR3 runs to 14 residues. Germline V gene data show CDR1 as SGHTA and CDR2 as FQGTGA. Trimming removed 4 bases at V and 6 bases at J, with 14 bases between. The CDR3 nucleotides are TGTGCCAGCAGCTCACGGGACGGTTTCGATACGCAGTATTTT. Encoded protein: CASSSRDGFDTQYF.

A few counts support this clone. The V gene is TRBV7-2, the J gene TRBJ2-1; 11 positions match TRBD2. The V and J ends lost 6 bases and 7 bases, in that order; junction bases with no gene match: 2. The CDR3 consists of 13 residues. In germline, CDR1 is SGHTA, CDR2 FQGNSA. CDR3 loop: CASRIAGGNEQFF. The CDR3 nucleotides are TGTGCCAGCAGGATAGCGGGAGGGAATGAGCAGTTCTTC.

The chain carries TRBV2 and TRBJ1-2; D unclear. Trimming removed 4 bases at V and 5 bases at J, with 11 bases between. The length of the CDR3 is 13 residues. Germline CDR1 and CDR2: SNHLY and FYNNEI. CDR3 loop: CASSVARAYGYTF. CDR3 bases: TGTGCCAGCAGTGTGGCCAGAGCGTATGGCTACACCTTC.

There are a few counts of this clone. The rearrangement uses TRBV5-1 and TRBJ2-5; 12 bases fit TRBD1. Germline CDR1 and CDR2: SGHRS and YFSETQ. The V gene end was trimmed by 4 bases and the J gene end by 0 bases; junction bases not matched to a gene: 1. The CDR3 loop spans 15 amino acids. CDR3 sequence (DNA): TGCGCCAGCAGCCGGGACAGGGGGCACCAAGAGACCCAGTACTTC. Protein sequence: CASSRDRGHQETQYF.

In nucleotides, the CDR3 is TGCGCCAGCAGCCAAGATGACTATGGCTACACCTTC. This translates into CASSQDDYGYTF. The chain combines TRBV4-1 with TRBJ1-2; D gene uncertain. CDR3 length: 12 residues. V lost 0 bases to trimming and J lost 3 bases, with 2 bases between them. Germline-derived CDR1 and CDR2 are MGHRA and YSYEKL.